The 21 T cell receptor beta chains reported below all come from one sample, sequenced in a study of shared clonotypes between healthy human individuals. Produced via immunoSEQ multiplex PCR; TCRdb's table is partial and in-frame only. The profile covers roughly 700,000 clones, with over 65% appearing a single time and around 1.6% taken by the ten largest. Sequenced input: memory CD4+ T cells sorted from blood. Subset: CD45RA-negative fraction. These receptors came from a woman aged 25 to 45 in good health.

The chain is built from TRBV27 and TRBJ1-1, with unresolved D. The CDR3 totals 13 residues. Germline V gene data show CDR1 as MNHEY and CDR2 as SMNVEV (reference sequence). V gave up 2 bases and J gave up 8 bases, with 12 bases separating them. The CDR3 DNA reads TGTGCCAGCAGTTTAACGGGTCTGCGGGAAGCTTTCTTT. It codes for CASSLTGLREAFF.

The chain joins TRBV7-9 to TRBJ2-2; 11 positions match TRBD2. Losses at the gene ends were 5 bases for V and 7 bases for J; bases not matched to a gene: 6. The CDR3 sequence is 15 residues long. Germline assignment: CDR1 SEHNR and CDR2 FQNEAQ (reference sequence). The CDR3 sequence: CASSPTSGNGGELFF. DNA for the CDR3: TGTGCCAGCAGCCCGACTAGCGGGAATGGCGGGGAGCTGTTTTTT.

The chain uses TRBV19 and TRBJ1-3, with no clear D. This CDR3 is built from 16 residues. CDR1 is LNHDA, CDR2 SQIVND, per germline (reference sequence). Deletions cut 8 bases from V and 0 bases from J, with 17 bases between. The CDR3 DNA reads as TGTGCCAGTGCCGACATCGGAGGGAGCTCTGGAAACACCATATATTTT. Its protein is CASADIGGSSGNTIYF.

The chain uses TRBV30 and TRBJ2-1; D is unresolved. V was pared by 3 bases and J by 11 bases, with 17 bases between. Germline-derived CDR1 and CDR2 are GTSNPN and SVGIG (reference sequence). This CDR3 has 13 amino acids. The CDR3 is CAWRIGTSTKQFF. In DNA form, the CDR3 reads TGTGCCTGGAGAATCGGTACGTCAACTAAGCAGTTCTTC.

This clone has at least ten counts. This rearrangement joins TRBV10-1 to TRBJ2-7; 8 nucleotides agree with TRBD1. CDR3 length: 16 residues. V was pared by 4 bases and J by 1 base, with 9 bases of the junction left unmatched. Germline V CDR1 and CDR2: WNHNN, SYGVQD (reference sequence). CDR3 coding DNA: TGCGCCAGCAGTGCAACCGGACAGGGCCCTTCCTACGAGCAGTACTTC. Encoded protein: CASSATGQGPSYEQYF.

This clone appeared a single time. The V gene is TRBV5-1, the J gene TRBJ1-1; TRBD1 matches at 10 bases. This CDR3 spans 13 amino acids. CDR1 is SGHRS and CDR2 is YFSETQ in the germline V gene. V was pared by 4 bases and J by 6 bases, with 3 bases of the junction left unmatched. CDR3 region: CASSVGQGAEAFF. In DNA form, the CDR3 reads TGCGCCAGCAGCGTAGGACAGGGGGCTGAAGCTTTCTTT.

This chain connects TRBV20-1 to TRBJ1-2; 8 bases fit TRBD1. This CDR3 has 11 residues. Germline V gene lookup returns CDR1 DFQATT and CDR2 SNEGSKA (reference sequence). After removal of 6 bases from V and 14 bases from J, the junction contained 11 bases not matched to a gene. The CDR3 DNA follows: TGCAGTGCCAAGGGACAGGAGCTAGCGACCTTC. This encodes CSAKGQELATF.

The CDR3, as DNA: TGCGCCAGCAGCTTGGTTTACAGGGACTCTGGAAACACCATATATTTT. Amino acid sequence: CASSLVYRDSGNTIYF. This chain uses TRBV5-1 with TRBJ1-3, with D possibly being TRBD1 (6 bases). Germline V gene lookup returns CDR1 SGHRS and CDR2 YFSETQ. The CDR3 runs to 16 residues. V was cut by 0 bases and J by 0 bases, with 10 bases left in between.

There are many counts of this clone. The chain is built from TRBV6-1 and TRBJ1-3; 7 positions match TRBD1. Germline V gene sequence: CDR1 MNHNS, CDR2 SASEGT. The CDR3 covers 13 residues. V shed 8 bases and J 4 bases; nucleotides not matched to a gene: 5. The CDR3 nucleotides are TGTGCCAGCGAGGGGGCGATGGGAAACACCATATATTTT. As protein: CASEGAMGNTIYF.

The chain employs TRBV7-8 and TRBJ2-3, with D maybe TRBD1 (6 bases). Trimming pared 4 bases from V and 2 bases from J, leaving 31 bases between. This CDR3 spans 21 amino acids. Per the germline V gene, CDR1 is SGHVS and CDR2 is FQNEAQ. CDR3 loop: CASSSTRRRRGTGTITDTQYF. The CDR3 nucleotides are TGTGCCAGCAGCTCAACAAGGAGGAGAAGGGGGACGGGTACGATCACAGATACGCAGTATTTT.

This chain joins TRBV18 and TRBJ2-2, with 7 nucleotides matching TRBD2. The CDR3 runs 16 residues. Germline V gene data show CDR1 as KGHSH and CDR2 as LQKENI. V shed 3 bases and J 6 bases; nucleotides not matched to a gene: 10. CDR3: CASSPSGVPGAGELFF. For the CDR3, the DNA is TGTGCCAGCTCACCCAGCGGGGTCCCCGGAGCCGGGGAGCTGTTTTTT.

The genes are TRBV18 and TRBJ1-1, with D possibly matching TRBD1 (5 bases). Trimming took off 8 bases at V and 5 bases at J, with 12 bases between the two ends. Germline V gene data show CDR1 as KGHSH and CDR2 as LQKENI. CDR3 length equals 12 residues. The CDR3 DNA reads TGTGCCAGCCGGACATTTACGACTGAAGCTTTCTTT. Protein sequence: CASRTFTTEAFF.

Concerning this clone: Given a far larger clone just one base away, this is likely a sequencing read error. This same CDR3 is encoded by further DNA sequences in the sample. CDR3 region: CSGGINTEAFF. As DNA, the CDR3 is TGCAGCGGGGGGATTAACACTGAAGCTTTCTTT. The V call is TRBV29-1, the J call TRBJ1-1; D perhaps matches TRBD1 (5 bases). Germline loops: CDR1 SQVTM, CDR2 ANQGSEA. V was trimmed by 7 bases and J by 2 bases, leaving 8 bases between them. This CDR3 spans 11 amino acids.

There are a few counts of this clone. The sample carries other DNA sequences with the same CDR3. The chain recombines TRBV29-1 with TRBJ1-1; D not certain. Per germline, CDR1 SQVTM and CDR2 ANQGSEA. With 4 bases removed from V and 4 bases from J, the gap between germline ends came to 10 bases. This CDR3 has 12 amino acids. The CDR3 nucleotides are TGCAGCGTTGCCGGGTTTGGCACTGAAGCTTTCTTT. This codes for CSVAGFGTEAFF.

The rearrangement links TRBV29-1 to TRBJ1-2; D possibly corresponds to TRBD1 (5 bases). Trimming took off 6 bases at V and 0 bases at J, with 11 bases between the two ends. The CDR3 totals 13 residues. CDR1 SQVTM and CDR2 ANQGSEA come from the germline V gene. The CDR3 sequence is CSVGGTANYGYTF. CDR3 nucleotide sequence: TGCAGCGTAGGAGGGACGGCTAACTATGGCTACACCTTC.

The chain links TRBV7-2 to TRBJ2-7; 7 bases map to TRBD2. Per the germline V gene, CDR1 is SGHTA and CDR2 is FQGNSA. CDR3 length: 15 amino acids. The V gene end was trimmed by 3 bases and the J gene end by 3 bases; junction bases not matched to a gene: 8. The CDR3 is CASSLEAGYRYEQYF. The CDR3 DNA reads as TGTGCCAGCAGCTTGGAAGCGGGATACCGCTACGAGCAGTACTTC.

A remark on this clone: This CDR3 is also generated by other DNA sequences in the sample. J is TRBJ2-1 and V is TRBV5-1, with D unclear. The length of the CDR3 is 15 residues. V was shortened by 0 bases and J by 0 bases, with 7 bases between the two germline ends. Germline values: CDR1 SGHRS, CDR2 YFSETQ. The CDR3 nucleotides are TGCGCCAGCAGCTTGGGTCATAGCTCCTACAATGAGCAGTTCTTC. It encodes CASSLGHSSYNEQFF.

This clone appeared once. The chain combines TRBV4-1 with TRBJ2-1, with 7 bases that match TRBD2. The V segment lost 0 bases and the J segment 4 bases; nucleotides outside the gene matches: 12. The CDR3 is made up of 18 amino acids. CDR1 and CDR2 (germline): MGHRA, YSYEKL. CDR3 loop: CASSQDPPLQRGYNEQFF. Written as DNA, the CDR3 is TGCGCCAGCAGCCAAGACCCCCCCCTCCAGCGGGGATACAATGAGCAGTTCTTC.

The gene calls are TRBV6-1 and TRBJ2-6, with a tentative D call TRBD1 (6 bases). This CDR3 has 15 residues. V was shortened by 2 bases and J by 2 bases, with 7 bases between the two germline ends. Germline V gene data show CDR1 as MNHNS and CDR2 as SASEGT. CDR3 protein: CASSEKGAGANVLTF. CDR3 DNA sequence: TGTGCCAGCAGTGAAAAGGGGGCTGGGGCCAACGTCCTGACTTTC.

The CDR3 coding sequence is TGTGCCAGCACCCCTTCGGGACTGCAGAACACCGGGGAGCTGTTTTTT. It is translated as CASTPSGLQNTGELFF. The chain is built from TRBV7-2 and TRBJ2-2, with D possibly matching TRBD2 (6 bases). This CDR3 is 16 amino acids long. The V end lost 7 bases, the J end lost 1 base, and 16 bases lay between the germline ends. Germline lookup yields CDR1 SGHTA and CDR2 FQGNSA.

This rearrangement joins TRBV7-3 to TRBJ2-1; D is unclear. Germline V gene lookup returns CDR1 SGHTA and CDR2 FQGTGA. The CDR3 is made up of 15 amino acids. Deletions cut 2 bases from V and 0 bases from J, with 8 bases between. CDR3 loop: CASSLGGDSYNEQFF. The CDR3 DNA reads TGTGCCAGCAGCTTAGGCGGAGACTCCTACAATGAGCAGTTCTTC.